The 21 T cell receptor beta chains listed next were all sequenced from one sample in a study of blood T cell repertoires in COVID-19 (dated by TCRdb to about 2020). The library came from the immunoSEQ multiplex PCR assay. TCRdb re-hosts the immuneACCESS table, in-frame sequences only. Its copies lack some clones; in the studies checked, an unresolved V gene accounts for under half of them, and the cause for the rest is not known. The sample data list about half a million clones, and approximately 85% of these were observed just once. The ten largest clonotypes hold 3% to 3.5% of the sample. The sequenced sample consisted of peripheral blood. The receptors were sampled from a human donor in a cohort sampled during active COVID-19.

The J gene is TRBJ2-1, the V gene TRBV14; D not certain. This CDR3 contains 16 residues. The V gene lost 2 bases and the J gene lost 0 bases, with 11 bases spanning the gap. The V gene's germline CDR1 is SGHDN and CDR2 FVKESK. CDR3 amino acids: CASSQIGKRSYNEQFF. The CDR3, as DNA: TGTGCCAGCAGCCAAATCGGAAAGCGCTCCTACAATGAGCAGTTCTTC.

This clone was seen a single time. J is TRBJ2-7 and V is TRBV2, with 7 bases that match TRBD2. After removal of 1 base from V and 7 bases from J, the junction contained 4 bases not matched to a gene. The germline V gene has CDR1 SNHLY and CDR2 FYNNEI. CDR3 length: 13 residues. This CDR3 is CASSEGRGTEQYF. The CDR3 coding sequence is TGTGCCAGCAGTGAAGGGCGGGGGACGGAGCAGTACTTC.

The chain combines TRBV29-1 with TRBJ1-4; D is uncertain. The V gene lost 6 bases and the J gene lost 5 bases, with 16 bases spanning the gap. This CDR3 spans 14 amino acids. CDR1 and CDR2 (germline): SQVTM, ANQGSEA. CDR3 amino acids: CSVGPSGANEKLFF. The CDR3 nucleotides read TGCAGCGTCGGACCTTCGGGAGCGAATGAAAAACTGTTTTTT.

The rearrangement joins TRBV7-2 to TRBJ2-5, with 10 bases matching TRBD2. Germline CDR1 is SGHTA and CDR2 is FQGNSA. This CDR3 comprises 18 residues. V dropped 5 bases and J dropped 1; count of bases not matched to a gene: 13. The CDR3 DNA is TGTGCCAGCAGCCATGGGCTAGCGGGAGTTGGGGGCCAAGAGACCCAGTACTTC. This sequence encodes CASSHGLAGVGGQETQYF.

This rearrangement joins TRBV5-5 to TRBJ2-6; 7 bases line up with TRBD1. This CDR3 has 18 amino acids. V shed 2 bases and J 0 bases; nucleotides not matched to a gene: 8. Germline CDR1 SGHKS, CDR2 YYEKEE (reference sequence). CDR3 residues: CASSFDRASFSGANVLTF. CDR3 DNA sequence: TGTGCCAGCAGCTTCGACAGGGCGAGCTTCTCTGGGGCCAACGTCCTGACTTTC.

J is TRBJ2-3 and V is TRBV30, with 10 bases that match TRBD2. CDR3 length: 17 residues. Unmatched junction bases numbered 10, after V lost 3 bases and J lost 1 base. Germline CDR1 reads GTSNPN; CDR2 reads SVGIG (reference sequence). The CDR3 reads CAWSRTVGTSGTDTQYF. CDR3 bases: TGTGCCTGGAGCCGGACTGTTGGGACTAGCGGCACAGATACGCAGTATTTT.

V gene TRBV5-5 combines with J gene TRBJ1-5; 8 nucleotides agree with TRBD1. Germline V gene sequence: CDR1 SGHKS, CDR2 YYEKEE (reference sequence). CDR3 length: 14 amino acids. J lost 8 bases, V lost 0 bases, and 4 bases had no gene match. The CDR3 bases are TGTGCCAGCAGCTTGGAGGCAGGGGGCAAGCCCCAGCATTTT. Protein: CASSLEAGGKPQHF.

V usage is TRBV30 and J usage is TRBJ2-7; D uncertain. The germline CDR1 and CDR2 sequences are GTSNPN and SVGIG (reference sequence). The CDR3 covers 11 residues. Trimming removed 3 bases at V and 3 bases at J, with 6 bases between. This chain's CDR3 is CAWSGGYEQYF. In nucleotides, the CDR3 is TGTGCCTGGAGCGGTGGCTACGAGCAGTACTTC.

J is TRBJ2-7 and V is TRBV2; 8 bases are shared with TRBD2. After removal of 7 bases from V and 0 bases from J, the junction contained 8 bases not matched to a gene. The length of the CDR3 is 15 residues. Germline CDR1 SNHLY, CDR2 FYNNEI. The CDR3 reads CASKDLAGGSYEQYF. Here the CDR3 DNA reads TGTGCCAGCAAAGATCTAGCGGGTGGCTCCTACGAGCAGTACTTC.

The rearrangement joins TRBV2 to TRBJ1-3, with 7 bases that match TRBD1. Trimming cost V 6 bases and J 0 bases; bases outside gene matches: 5. The germline V gene encodes CDR1 SNHLY and CDR2 FYNNEI. This CDR3 region has 15 residues. The CDR3 nucleotides read TGTGCCAGCAGGGGGGACAGCAGCTCTGGAAACACCATATATTTT. The encoded protein is CASRGDSSSGNTIYF. Variable domain in full (rest from reference TRBV2 and TRBJ1-3): EPEVTQTPSHQVTQMGQEVILRCVPISNHLYFYWYRQILGQKVEFLVSFYNNEISEKSEIFDDQFSVERPDGSNFTLKIRSTKLEDSAMYFCASRGDSSSGNTIYFGEGSWLTVV.

This chain uses TRBV6-5 with TRBJ2-7; D unclear. The CDR3 loop spans 14 amino acids. V was cut by 8 bases and J by 2 bases, with 16 bases left in between. The germline V gene encodes CDR1 MNHEY and CDR2 SVGAGI. The CDR3 DNA reads TGTGCCAGCTCTCTAGATAATTTCCCCTACGAGCAGTACTTC. Amino acid sequence: CASSLDNFPYEQYF.

In the case of this clone: This specimen includes other DNA sequences encoding the same CDR3. The chain links TRBV11-3 to TRBJ2-3; 8 nucleotides match TRBD1. V was clipped by 5 bases and J by 3 bases; unmatched bases: 7. This CDR3 contains 15 residues. Per the germline V gene, CDR1 is SGHNT and CDR2 is YENEEA. CDR3 in amino acids: CASSPGQGSTDTQYF. The CDR3 bases are TGTGCCAGCAGCCCTGGACAGGGATCTACAGATACGCAGTATTTT.

On this clone: Other nucleotide sequences in the sample specify the same CDR3. The gene calls are TRBV18 and TRBJ1-2; possibly TRBD1 for D (6 bases). Deletions cut 3 bases from V and 4 bases from J, with 9 bases between. The CDR3 is made up of 13 amino acids. Germline loops: CDR1 KGHSH, CDR2 LQKENI. CDR3 protein: CASSPDSSYGYTF. DNA of the CDR3: TGTGCCAGCTCACCGGACAGTTCCTATGGCTACACCTTC.

The chain recombines TRBV20-1 with TRBJ1-2; D is possibly TRBD1 (5 bases). The CDR3 runs 14 residues. The ends were cut back, 3 bases at V and 0 bases at J, with 11 bases in the middle. Germline loops: CDR1 DFQATT, CDR2 SNEGSKA (reference sequence). CDR3 sequence (DNA): TGCAGTGCTAGTGTCGGGGGACCTAACTATGGCTACACCTTC. It is translated as CSASVGGPNYGYTF.

V usage is TRBV5-5 and J usage is TRBJ2-7; 8 bases match TRBD1. The CDR3 covers 14 residues. The V gene's germline CDR1 is SGHKS and CDR2 YYEKEE (reference sequence). J gave up 6 bases and V 2 bases, and 7 bases lay outside the gene matches. The CDR3 loop reads CASSFAGGYTEQYF. In DNA, the CDR3 is TGTGCCAGCAGCTTTGCAGGGGGCTATACCGAGCAGTACTTC.

This clone was picked up one time. This sequence joins TRBV29-1 and TRBJ2-2; perhaps TRBD2 as D (5 bases). Germline V gene sequence: CDR1 SQVTM, CDR2 ANQGSEA. V gave up 7 bases and J gave up 4 bases, with 13 bases separating them. The CDR3 consists of 13 residues. The CDR3 is CSALVSGTGELFF. The CDR3 DNA reads as TGCAGCGCCCTTGTCAGCGGCACCGGGGAGCTGTTTTTT.

The rearrangement links TRBV18 to TRBJ2-7; 7 bases are a match to TRBD1. This CDR3 spans 14 amino acids. Germline assignment: CDR1 KGHSH and CDR2 LQKENI. V lost 2 bases to trimming and J lost 3 bases; unmatched junction nucleotides: 4. The CDR3 loop reads CASSPTGDHYEQYF. The CDR3 coding sequence is TGTGCCAGCTCACCAACAGGGGATCACTACGAGCAGTACTTC.

J is TRBJ1-6 and V is TRBV19; D not resolved. The CDR3 extends over 14 amino acids. Germline CDR1 LNHDA, CDR2 SQIVND (reference sequence). Trimming pared 1 base from V and 14 bases from J, leaving 15 bases between. The CDR3 DNA is TGTGCCAGTAGTATAGGTGGCGGTCGATTTTCCCTCCACTTT. Its translation is CASSIGGGRFSLHF.

The rearrangement uses TRBV6-5 and TRBJ1-4; tentative D call: TRBD1 (6 bases). This CDR3 comprises 14 residues. Germline CDR1 and CDR2: MNHEY and SVGAGI. Trimming stripped 10 bases from V and 3 bases from J, with 15 bases between. CDR3 amino acids: CATKQGFANEKLFF. CDR3 DNA sequence: TGTGCCACCAAGCAGGGGTTTGCTAATGAAAAACTGTTTTTT.

The chain carries TRBV19 and TRBJ1-4; D remains unclear. The CDR3 consists of 16 residues. V lost 3 bases to trimming and J lost 4 bases, with 15 bases between them. Germline CDR1 is LNHDA and CDR2 is SQIVND (reference sequence). This CDR3 reads CASSMGDTSGNEKLFF. In DNA, the CDR3 is TGTGCCAGTAGTATGGGAGACACCTCGGGTAATGAAAAACTGTTTTTT.

This clone has only a few counts. This chain connects TRBV3-1 (or the pseudogene TRBV3-2) to TRBJ2-2, with 8 bases identical to TRBD1. The CDR3 sequence is 16 residues long. Looked up from germline, CDR1 is LGHDT and CDR2 is YNNKEL (reference sequence). V dropped 3 bases and J dropped 6; count of bases not matched to a gene: 9. The CDR3 reads CASSHSGGASAGELFF. The CDR3 nucleotides are TGTGCCAGCAGCCACTCAGGGGGCGCAAGCGCCGGGGAGCTGTTTTTT.